This T cell receptor beta chain was documented in a study of cytomegalovirus exposure and HLA in healthy donors. Per the germline V gene, CDR1 is MNHEY and CDR2 is SMNVEV (reference sequence). This CDR3 has 16 residues. V was clipped by 3 bases and J by 6 bases, with 17 bases between them. Vbeta (60) and Jbeta (13) primers were used in the PCR. Here immunoSEQ multiplex PCR was the method, and the copy in TCRdb shows in-frame clones only, minus some. The sample contains about 200,000 clones, roughly 90% of which appear only once. The TCR sequence derives from a woman aged 30 to 39 in good health and CMV-seronegative. Material: PBMCs. V is TRBV27 and J is TRBJ2-2; D may be TRBD2 (6 bases). CDR3: CASSLRRGSFAGELFF. In nucleotides, the CDR3 is TGTGCCAGCAGTTTGCGGAGGGGCAGTTTTGCCGGGGAGCTGTTTTTT.